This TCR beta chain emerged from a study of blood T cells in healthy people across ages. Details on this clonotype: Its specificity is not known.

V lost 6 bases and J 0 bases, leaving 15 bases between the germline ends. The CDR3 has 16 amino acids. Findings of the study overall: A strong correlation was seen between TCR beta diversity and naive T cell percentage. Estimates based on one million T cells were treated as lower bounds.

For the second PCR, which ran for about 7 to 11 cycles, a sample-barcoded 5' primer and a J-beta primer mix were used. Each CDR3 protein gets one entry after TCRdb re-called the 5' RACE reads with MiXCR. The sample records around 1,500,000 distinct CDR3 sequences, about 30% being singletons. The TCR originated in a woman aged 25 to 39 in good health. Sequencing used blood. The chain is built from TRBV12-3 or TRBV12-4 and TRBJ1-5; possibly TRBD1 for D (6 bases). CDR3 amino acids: CASSWGTGISNQPQHF. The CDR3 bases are TGTGCCAGCAGCTGGGGAACAGGGATTAGCAATCAGCCCCAGCATTTT.